A selection of T cell receptor beta chains follows, all from one sample in a study of cytomegalovirus exposure and HLA in healthy donors. Sequencing used immunoSEQ multiplex PCR; TCRdb keeps in-frame clones, though not all of them. The sample holds 43,000 or so clones; about 90% are singletons and the top ten take about 5%. The sequencing sample was made of PBMCs. These receptors came from a man in his late teens or twenties in good health and CMV-seronegative. Each CDR3 is given with its conserved first and last residue. The D gene is left open where the match is weak. The listing skips clone size in some rows; elsewhere it reads once, few, many or a size class.

j_call: TRBJ1-1; v_call: TRBV6-6; clone_size: .; d_call: .; cdr3_aa: CASSLSDRTNTEAFF; cdr3_nt: TGTGCCAGCAGCCTTTCCGACAGGACGAACACTGAAGCTTTCTTT
j_call: TRBJ2-7; v_call: TRBV7-9; clone_size: .; d_call: TRBD1; cdr3_aa: CASSLKQGARHYEQYF; cdr3_nt: TGTGCCAGCAGCTTAAAACAGGGGGCAAGGCACTACGAGCAGTACTTC
j_call: TRBJ1-1; v_call: TRBV5-1; clone_size: .; d_call: .; cdr3_aa: CASSRGQNTEAFF; cdr3_nt: TGCGCCAGCAGCCGTGGACAGAACACTGAAGCTTTCTTT
j_call: TRBJ1-5; v_call: TRBV7-2; clone_size: .; d_call: .; cdr3_aa: CASSLGGELSNQPQHF; cdr3_nt: TGTGCCAGCAGCTTAGGTGGGGAGCTTAGCAATCAGCCCCAGCATTTT
j_call: TRBJ2-3; v_call: TRBV27; clone_size: .; d_call: .; cdr3_aa: CASSLSGGRGTDTQYF; cdr3_nt: TGTGCCAGCAGTTTATCAGGTGGCAGGGGAACAGATACGCAGTATTTT
j_call: TRBJ1-2; v_call: TRBV10-1; clone_size: .; d_call: .; cdr3_aa: CASWTVNYGYTF; cdr3_nt: TGCGCCAGCTGGACAGTTAACTATGGCTACACCTTC
j_call: TRBJ1-3; v_call: TRBV7-2; clone_size: .; d_call: .; cdr3_aa: CASSSDGGSGNTIYF; cdr3_nt: TGTGCCAGCAGCTCAGACGGAGGCTCTGGAAACACCATATATTTT
j_call: TRBJ2-7; v_call: TRBV6-5; clone_size: .; d_call: TRBD1; cdr3_aa: CASSYSISGQGYEQYF; cdr3_nt: TGTGCCAGCAGTTACTCGATTTCTGGACAGGGTTACGAGCAGTACTTC
j_call: TRBJ2-5; v_call: TRBV9; clone_size: .; d_call: TRBD1; cdr3_aa: CASSLRDRQETQYF; cdr3_nt: TGTGCCAGCAGCCTTAGGGACAGGCAAGAGACCCAGTACTTC
j_call: TRBJ2-7; v_call: TRBV6-5; clone_size: .; d_call: .; cdr3_aa: CATRQVASYEQYF; cdr3_nt: TGTGCCACCCGACAGGTAGCCTCCTACGAGCAGTACTTC
j_call: TRBJ1-2; v_call: TRBV29-1; clone_size: .; d_call: .; cdr3_aa: CSASDNNYGYTF; cdr3_nt: TGCAGCGCCTCGGACAATAACTATGGCTACACCTTC
j_call: TRBJ2-3; v_call: TRBV5-6; clone_size: .; d_call: TRBD2; cdr3_aa: CASSRLAGGDTDTQYF; cdr3_nt: TGTGCCAGCAGCCGACTAGCGGGGGGCGACACAGATACGCAGTATTTT
j_call: TRBJ2-2; v_call: TRBV19; clone_size: .; d_call: .; cdr3_aa: CASIGIGDTRTGELFF; cdr3_nt: TGTGCCAGTATTGGTATTGGGGACACAAGAACCGGGGAGCTGTTTTTT
j_call: TRBJ2-7; v_call: TRBV6-5; clone_size: .; d_call: .; cdr3_aa: CASSYRQASSYEQYF; cdr3_nt: TGTGCCAGCAGTTACCGACAGGCGAGCTCCTACGAGCAGTACTTC
j_call: TRBJ2-5; v_call: TRBV2; clone_size: .; d_call: .; cdr3_aa: CASSYYRVRETQYF; cdr3_nt: TGTGCCAGCAGCTACTACAGGGTCAGAGAGACCCAGTACTTC
j_call: TRBJ1-4; v_call: TRBV6-5; clone_size: once; d_call: .; cdr3_aa: CASSYSPLAEKLFF; cdr3_nt: TGTGCCAGCAGTTACTCACCGTTGGCCGAAAAACTGTTTTTT
j_call: TRBJ2-3; v_call: TRBV2; clone_size: .; d_call: TRBD2; cdr3_aa: CASSGGLAGGTDTQYF; cdr3_nt: TGTGCCAGCAGTGGCGGACTAGCGGGGGGGACCGATACGCAGTATTTT
j_call: TRBJ2-2; v_call: TRBV5-1; clone_size: few; d_call: TRBD2; cdr3_aa: CASSYLAGGDTGELFF; cdr3_nt: TGCGCCAGCAGCTACTTAGCGGGAGGTGACACCGGGGAGCTGTTTTTT
j_call: TRBJ2-7; v_call: TRBV6-6; clone_size: .; d_call: .; cdr3_aa: CASSYSPLEQYF; cdr3_nt: TGTGCCAGCAGTTACTCGCCCCTAGAGCAGTACTTC
j_call: TRBJ1-5; v_call: TRBV19; clone_size: .; d_call: .; cdr3_aa: CASAKNGESRPQHF; cdr3_nt: TGTGCCAGTGCAAAGAACGGAGAATCAAGGCCCCAGCATTTT
j_call: TRBJ1-1; v_call: TRBV6-1; clone_size: .; d_call: .; cdr3_aa: CASTGQRGTEAFF; cdr3_nt: TGTGCCAGTACTGGACAAAGGGGAACTGAAGCTTTCTTT
j_call: TRBJ2-1; v_call: TRBV7-9; clone_size: few; d_call: .; cdr3_aa: CASSSVSVHNEQFF; cdr3_nt: TGTGCCAGCAGCTCCGTTAGCGTGCACAATGAGCAGTTCTTC
j_call: TRBJ2-3; v_call: TRBV5-6; clone_size: .; d_call: TRBD1; cdr3_aa: CASSHGTGERDTQYF; cdr3_nt: TGTGCCAGCAGCCACGGGACAGGGGAGAGAGATACGCAGTATTTT
j_call: TRBJ1-2; v_call: TRBV29-1; clone_size: .; d_call: .; cdr3_aa: CSVLPGGGNYGYTF; cdr3_nt: TGCAGCGTCCTCCCCGGGGGGGGAAACTATGGCTACACCTTC
j_call: TRBJ2-3; v_call: TRBV27; clone_size: .; d_call: TRBD2; cdr3_aa: CASSSLAGGIDTQYF; cdr3_nt: TGTGCCAGCAGTTCCCTAGCGGGAGGTATAGATACGCAGTATTTT
j_call: TRBJ2-1; v_call: TRBV7-2; clone_size: .; d_call: TRBD2; cdr3_aa: CASSRGLEWFYNEQFF; cdr3_nt: TGTGCCAGCAGCCGGGGACTAGAATGGTTCTACAATGAGCAGTTCTTC
j_call: TRBJ2-3; v_call: TRBV7-2; clone_size: .; d_call: TRBD2; cdr3_aa: CASSLAGSGGGADTQYF; cdr3_nt: TGTGCCAGCAGCTTAGCAGGTAGCGGGGGAGGGGCAGATACGCAGTATTTT
j_call: TRBJ2-1; v_call: TRBV25-1; clone_size: .; d_call: .; cdr3_aa: CASSEYVSYNEQFF; cdr3_nt: TGTGCCAGCAGTGAATATGTTAGCTATAATGAGCAGTTCTTC
j_call: TRBJ2-3; v_call: TRBV6-4; clone_size: .; d_call: .; cdr3_aa: CASRRRDITDTQYF; cdr3_nt: TGTGCCAGCAGGCGCCGGGACATAACAGATACGCAGTATTTT
j_call: TRBJ2-2; v_call: TRBV7-2; clone_size: .; d_call: TRBD1; cdr3_aa: CASSIRGWDSYTGELFF; cdr3_nt: TGTGCCAGCAGCATTAGAGGATGGGACAGCTACACCGGGGAGCTGTTTTTT